This passage covers 5 T cell receptor beta chains from one sample sequenced in a study of T cell clonotyping in hematopoietic cell transplantation. Time point here: recipient sample about 28 days before transplant, after cytoreduction. Using immunoSEQ multiplex PCR, the repertoire was profiled, and TCRdb retains in-frame clones only, with some absent. There are approximately 9,300 clones in the sample; roughly 84% occur only once, and more than 13% lies in the top ten. The sample here was peripheral blood mononuclear cells, taken before stem cell transplant. All receptors derive from a woman in her forties or fifties with chronic myeloid leukemia. Some clones in this sample may be carry-over from other donors' samples.

The chain uses TRBV9 and TRBJ2-3; D ambiguous. Germline assignment: CDR1 SGDLS and CDR2 YYNGEE. The CDR3 is 15 amino acids. V was trimmed by 0 bases and J by 4 bases, leaving 12 bases between them. This CDR3 reads CASSVGSSQADTQYF. CDR3 DNA: TGTGCCAGCAGCGTAGGATCTAGTCAGGCAGATACGCAGTATTTT.

The chain recombines TRBV7-8 with TRBJ2-3, with D unresolved. Germline V gene data show CDR1 as SGHVS and CDR2 as FQNEAQ. With 2 bases removed from V and 0 bases from J, the gap between germline ends came to 9 bases. This CDR3 contains 15 residues. The CDR3 sequence is CASSLTVPSTDTQYF. The CDR3 region has the DNA TGTGCCAGCAGCTTAACGGTACCGAGCACAGATACGCAGTATTTT. The complete variable domain, with remaining parts taken from reference TRBV7-8 and TRBJ2-3, reads GAGVSQSPRYKVAKRGQDVALRCDPISGHVSLFWYQQALGQGPEFLTYFQNEAQLDKSGLPSDRFFAERPEGSVSTLKIQRTQQEDSAVYLCASSLTVPSTDTQYFGPGTRLTVL.

This chain joins TRBV27 and TRBJ2-7, with 9 bases matching TRBD2. Trimming at V came to 4 bases and at J to 0 bases, leaving 7 bases not matched to a gene. The V gene's germline CDR1 is MNHEY and CDR2 SMNVEV (reference sequence). The CDR3 is 16 amino acids. The CDR3 nucleotides are TGTGCCAGCAGTTCCCGCCGGACTAGCGTCTCCTACGAGCAGTACTTC. Translated, it gives CASSSRRTSVSYEQYF.

This chain's CDR3 is CASSLGAVEAYEQYF. The CDR3 DNA reads TGTGCCAGCAGCTTAGGTGCGGTAGAAGCCTACGAGCAGTACTTC. J is TRBJ2-7 and V is TRBV11-1; no definite D call. The germline V gene encodes CDR1 SGHAT and CDR2 FQDESV (reference sequence). V was pared by 1 base and J by 2 bases, with 12 bases between. This CDR3 has 15 residues.

This clone was counted a few times. The genes are TRBV19 and TRBJ1-3, with D unresolved. The CDR3 consists of 13 residues. V was cut by 7 bases and J by 3 bases, with 10 bases left in between. Germline CDR1 LNHDA, CDR2 SQIVND (reference sequence). In DNA form, the CDR3 reads TGTGCCAGTATCTCCTCCGATGGAAACACCATATATTTT. Residues: CASISSDGNTIYF.